Listed here are 10 T cell receptor beta chains from one sample, sequenced in a study of blood T cell repertoires in COVID-19 (dated by TCRdb to the early 2020s). The library relied on the immunoSEQ multiplex PCR assay. Imported from immuneACCESS, the table was reduced by TCRdb to in-frame sequences with V and J called. These copies leave out some clones; in studies compared against another copy, an unresolved V gene accounts for under half, and the cause of the remainder is not known. Recorded for this sample are fewer than 400,000 clones; roughly 85% of them occurred a single time. The biggest ten clones account for approximately 1.9% of the sample. The material sequenced was PBMCs or T cells enriched from blood (not recorded which). These receptors came from a woman aged 30 to 39 who had been exposed to COVID-19.

The CDR3 is CASRPTGGGQPQHF. The CDR3 DNA reads TGTGCCAGCAGACCTACAGGGGGCGGTCAGCCCCAGCATTTT. This chain joins TRBV2 and TRBJ1-5, with TRBD1 matching 9 bases. The CDR3 is made up of 14 amino acids. V trimming: 6 bases; J trimming: 6 bases; junction bases outside the gene matches: 6. Germline lookup yields CDR1 SNHLY and CDR2 FYNNEI.

This clone appeared a few times. CDR3 nucleotide sequence: TGCGCCAGCAGCTTGGGACAGGGGGCCGGTCAGCCCCAGCATTTT. This encodes CASSLGQGAGQPQHF. The rearrangement uses TRBV5-1 and TRBJ1-5; 10 bases agree with TRBD1. The CDR3 has 15 amino acids. Germline V gives CDR1 SGHRS, CDR2 YFSETQ. The V gene end was trimmed by 0 bases and the J gene end by 6 bases; junction bases not matched to a gene: 3.

The chain couples TRBV28 to TRBJ1-2; D is uncertain. Germline V gene lookup returns CDR1 MDHEN and CDR2 SYDVKM. V was shortened by 5 bases and J by 0 bases, with 13 bases between the two germline ends. The CDR3 loop spans 15 amino acids. The CDR3 nucleotides are TGTGCCAGCAGTGAAACAGTTGAAGCTAACTATGGCTACACCTTC. This gives the protein CASSETVEANYGYTF.

The chain uses TRBV6-2 or TRBV6-3 and TRBJ1-2; TRBD1 might be the D (6 bases). CDR3 length: 14 residues. V lost 0 bases and J 5 bases, leaving 10 bases between the germline ends. Germline CDR1 reads MNHEY; CDR2 reads SVGEGT. CDR3: CASSYSSDRYGYTF. CDR3 coding DNA: TGTGCCAGCAGTTACTCGTCGGACAGATATGGCTACACCTTC.

This clone appeared once. The chain combines TRBV5-6 with TRBJ1-4, with D maybe TRBD1 (6 bases). The germline gives CDR1 SGHDT, CDR2 YYEEEE. Trimming stripped 0 bases from V and 0 bases from J, with 12 bases between. The CDR3 extends over 17 amino acids. CDR3 sequence (DNA): TGTGCCAGCAGCTTGGGGCAGGGGACCGCAACTAATGAAAAACTGTTTTTT. It specifies CASSLGQGTATNEKLFF.

This sequence joins TRBV28 and TRBJ1-6; D possibly corresponds to TRBD1 (5 bases). The CDR3 spans 13 residues. Trimming pared 6 bases from V and 16 bases from J, leaving 19 bases between. Germline V gene sequence: CDR1 MDHEN, CDR2 SYDVKM. The CDR3 DNA sequence: TGTGCCAGCAGACCTCCCGTGGGGCCCTCGCTCCACTTT. Protein sequence: CASRPPVGPSLHF.

This chain joins TRBV7-8 and TRBJ1-6, with TRBD1 identical over 7 bases. Trimming cost V 5 bases and J 0 bases; bases outside gene matches: 4. There are 16 residues in the CDR3. Germline V gene lookup returns CDR1 SGHVS and CDR2 FQNEAQ. This CDR3 reads CASSIQGPSYNSPLHF. The DNA for the CDR3 is TGTGCCAGCAGCATACAGGGGCCCTCCTATAATTCACCCCTCCACTTT.

For this clone: The same CDR3 can be traced to other DNA sequences in this sample. The CDR3 reads CASSLGTGAYEQYF. The CDR3 DNA reads as TGTGCCAGCAGTTTGGGGACAGGAGCCTACGAGCAGTACTTC. The chain joins TRBV27 to TRBJ2-7; 8 bases are a match to TRBD1. From germline, CDR1 is MNHEY and CDR2 SMNVEV (reference sequence). Germline trimming cut 3 bases from V and 2 bases from J; bases unmatched to any gene: 3. CDR3 length: 14 residues.

The chain employs TRBV6-4 and TRBJ2-3; TRBD2 agrees at 13 bases. Unmatched junction bases numbered 3, after V lost 1 base and J lost 2 bases. The CDR3 has 17 residues. In germline, CDR1 is MRHNA, CDR2 SNTAGT. CDR3 in DNA: TGTGCCAGCAGTGACTTGACTAGCGGGAGGAACACAGATACGCAGTATTTT. This encodes CASSDLTSGRNTDTQYF.

This clone has more than one count but fewer than ten. The V and J genes are TRBV7-8 and TRBJ1-6, with D possibly being TRBD1 (6 bases). Trimming took 2 bases from V and 7 from J, leaving 15 bases between them. This CDR3 region has 16 residues. Germline CDR1 is SGHVS and CDR2 is FQNEAQ. The CDR3 protein is CASSLRAGGANSPLHF. The DNA for the CDR3 is TGTGCCAGCAGCTTACGGGCGGGGGGCGCGAATTCACCCCTCCACTTT. The whole variable domain, remainder taken from reference TRBV7-8 and TRBJ1-6, is GAGVSQSPRYKVAKRGQDVALRCDPISGHVSLFWYQQALGQGPEFLTYFQNEAQLDKSGLPSDRFFAERPEGSVSTLKIQRTQQEDSAVYLCASSLRAGGANSPLHFGNGTRLTVT.